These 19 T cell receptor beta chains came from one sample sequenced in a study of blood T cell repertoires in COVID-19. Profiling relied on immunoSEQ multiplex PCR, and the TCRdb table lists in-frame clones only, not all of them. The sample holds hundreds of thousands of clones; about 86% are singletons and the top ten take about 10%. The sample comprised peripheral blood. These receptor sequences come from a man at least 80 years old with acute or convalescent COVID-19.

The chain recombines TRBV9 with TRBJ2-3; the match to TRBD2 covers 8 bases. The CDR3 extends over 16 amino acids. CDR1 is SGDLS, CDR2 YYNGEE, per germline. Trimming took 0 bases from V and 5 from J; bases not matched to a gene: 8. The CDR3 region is CASSVARGGRGDTQYF. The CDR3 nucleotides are TGTGCCAGCAGCGTAGCTCGGGGGGGGCGAGGAGATACGCAGTATTTT.

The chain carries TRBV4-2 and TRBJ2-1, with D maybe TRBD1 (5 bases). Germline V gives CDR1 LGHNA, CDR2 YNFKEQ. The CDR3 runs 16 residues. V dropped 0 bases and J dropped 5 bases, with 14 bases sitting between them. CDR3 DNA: TGTGCCAGCAGCCAAGAACGTACAGGACCTCACAATGAGCAGTTCTTC. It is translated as CASSQERTGPHNEQFF.

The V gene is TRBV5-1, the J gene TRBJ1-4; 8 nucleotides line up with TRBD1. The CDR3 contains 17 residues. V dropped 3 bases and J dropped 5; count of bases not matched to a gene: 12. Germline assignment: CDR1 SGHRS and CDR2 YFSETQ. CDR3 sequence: CASSSGQGGETNEKLFF. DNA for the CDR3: TGCGCCAGCAGCTCTGGACAGGGCGGGGAGACGAATGAAAAACTGTTTTTT.

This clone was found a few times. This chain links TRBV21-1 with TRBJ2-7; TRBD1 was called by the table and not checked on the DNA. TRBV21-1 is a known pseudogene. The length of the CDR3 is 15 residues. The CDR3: CASSFRPGTGLEQYF. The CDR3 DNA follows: TGTGCCAGCAGCTTCCGACCCGGGACAGGGCTCGAGCAGTACTTC.

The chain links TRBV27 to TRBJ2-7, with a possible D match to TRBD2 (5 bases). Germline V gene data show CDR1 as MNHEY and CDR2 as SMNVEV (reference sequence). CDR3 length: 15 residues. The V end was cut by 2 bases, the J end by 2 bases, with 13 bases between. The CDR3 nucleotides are TGTGCCAGCAGTTTAACGGCGGGTAATGCCTACGAGCAGTACTTC. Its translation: CASSLTAGNAYEQYF.

CDR3 coding DNA: TGTGCCAGCTCCCCCCGGAGCCTTAGCACAGATACGCAGTATTTT. Translated: CASSPRSLSTDTQYF. This chain links TRBV18 with TRBJ2-3; D ambiguous. The V end was cut by 6 bases, the J end by 0 bases, with 13 bases between. The CDR3 has 15 amino acids. Germline CDR1 is KGHSH and CDR2 is LQKENI.

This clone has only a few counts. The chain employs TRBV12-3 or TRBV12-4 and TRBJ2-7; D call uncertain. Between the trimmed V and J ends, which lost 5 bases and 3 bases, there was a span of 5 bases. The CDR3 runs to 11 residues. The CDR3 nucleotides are TGTGCCAGCAGTGGCCACTACGAGCAGTACTTC. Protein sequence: CASSGHYEQYF.

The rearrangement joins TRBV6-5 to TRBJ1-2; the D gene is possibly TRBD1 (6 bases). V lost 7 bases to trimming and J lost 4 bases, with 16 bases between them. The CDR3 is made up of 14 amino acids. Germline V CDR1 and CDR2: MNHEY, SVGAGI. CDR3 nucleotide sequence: TGTGCCAGCACCCGGGAACAGGGACCCTATGGCTACACCTTC. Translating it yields CASTREQGPYGYTF.

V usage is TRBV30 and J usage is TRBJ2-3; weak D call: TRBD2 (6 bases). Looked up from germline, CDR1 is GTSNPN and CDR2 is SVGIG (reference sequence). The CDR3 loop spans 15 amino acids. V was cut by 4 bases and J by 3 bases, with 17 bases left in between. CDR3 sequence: CAWNGRGRGTDTQYF. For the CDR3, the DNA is TGTGCCTGGAATGGGCGGGGACGGGGGACAGATACGCAGTATTTT.

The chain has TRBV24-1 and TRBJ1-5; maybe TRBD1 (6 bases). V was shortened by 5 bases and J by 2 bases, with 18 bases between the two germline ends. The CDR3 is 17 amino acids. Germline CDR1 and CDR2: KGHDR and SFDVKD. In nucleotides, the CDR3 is TGTGCCACCAGTGGCCCGACAGGATTTGTCGGCAATCAGCCCCAGCATTTT. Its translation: CATSGPTGFVGNQPQHF.

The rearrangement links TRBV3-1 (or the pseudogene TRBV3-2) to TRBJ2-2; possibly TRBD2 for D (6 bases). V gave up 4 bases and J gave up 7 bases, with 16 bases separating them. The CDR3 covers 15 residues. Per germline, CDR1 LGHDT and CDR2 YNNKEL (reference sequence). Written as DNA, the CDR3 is TGTGCCAGCAGCCTTCTCGGGGGTAGCGGCGGGGAGCTGTTTTTT. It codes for CASSLLGGSGGELFF.

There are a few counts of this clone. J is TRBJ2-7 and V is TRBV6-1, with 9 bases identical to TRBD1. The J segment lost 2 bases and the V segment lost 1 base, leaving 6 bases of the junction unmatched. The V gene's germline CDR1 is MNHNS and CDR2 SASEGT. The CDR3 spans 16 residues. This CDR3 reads CASSEVGTGSPYEQYF. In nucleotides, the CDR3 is TGTGCCAGCAGTGAAGTGGGGACAGGGAGCCCCTACGAGCAGTACTTC.

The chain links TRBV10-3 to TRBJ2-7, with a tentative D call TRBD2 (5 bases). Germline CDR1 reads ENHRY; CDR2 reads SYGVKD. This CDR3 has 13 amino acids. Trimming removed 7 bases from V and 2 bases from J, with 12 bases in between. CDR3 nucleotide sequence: TGTGCCATCACCACGCCCGGGACCTACGAGCAGTACTTC. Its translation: CAITTPGTYEQYF.

The CDR3 DNA follows: TGTGCCAGCTCTCTTACAGGTGACACTGAAGCTTTCTTT. Its protein is CASSLTGDTEAFF. This sequence joins TRBV18 and TRBJ1-1, with TRBD1 as a possible D gene (5 bases). The CDR3 length is 13 residues. Trimming took 6 bases from V and 3 from J, leaving 11 bases between them. In germline, CDR1 is KGHSH, CDR2 LQKENI.

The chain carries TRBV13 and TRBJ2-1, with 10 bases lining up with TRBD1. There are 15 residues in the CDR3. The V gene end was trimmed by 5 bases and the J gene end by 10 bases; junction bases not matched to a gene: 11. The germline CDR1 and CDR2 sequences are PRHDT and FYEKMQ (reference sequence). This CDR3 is CASSLDRGPSREQFF. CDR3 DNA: TGTGCCAGCAGCCTAGACAGGGGGCCATCCAGGGAGCAGTTCTTC. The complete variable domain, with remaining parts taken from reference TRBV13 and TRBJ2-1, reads AAGVIQSPRHLIKEKRETATLKCYPIPRHDTVYWYQQGPGQDPQFLISFYEKMQSDKGSIPDRFSAQQFSDYHSELNMSSLELGDSALYFCASSLDRGPSREQFFGPGTRLTVL.

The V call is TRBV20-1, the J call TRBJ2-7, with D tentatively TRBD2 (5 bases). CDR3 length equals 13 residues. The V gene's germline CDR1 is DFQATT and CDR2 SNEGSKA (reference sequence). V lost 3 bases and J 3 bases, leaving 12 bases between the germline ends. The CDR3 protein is CSASRGILYEQYF. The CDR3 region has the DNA TGCAGTGCTAGTCGGGGAATTCTCTACGAGCAGTACTTC.

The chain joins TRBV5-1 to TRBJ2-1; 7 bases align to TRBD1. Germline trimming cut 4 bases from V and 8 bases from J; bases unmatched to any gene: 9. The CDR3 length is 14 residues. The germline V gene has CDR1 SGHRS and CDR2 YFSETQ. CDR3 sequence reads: CASSLNNRGDEQFF. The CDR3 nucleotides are TGCGCCAGCAGCCTTAATAACAGGGGAGATGAGCAGTTCTTC. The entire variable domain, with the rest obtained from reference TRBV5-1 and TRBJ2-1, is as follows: KAGVTQTPRYLIKTRGQQVTLSCSPISGHRSVSWYQQTPGQGLQFLFEYFSETQRNKGNFPGRFSGRQFSNSRSEMNVSTLELGDSALYLCASSLNNRGDEQFFGPGTRLTVL.

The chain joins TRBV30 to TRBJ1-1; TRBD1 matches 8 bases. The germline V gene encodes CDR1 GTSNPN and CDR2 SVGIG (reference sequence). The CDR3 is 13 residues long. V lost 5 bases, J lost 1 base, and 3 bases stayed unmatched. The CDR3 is CAWQTGANTEAFF. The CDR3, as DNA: TGTGCCTGGCAGACAGGGGCGAACACTGAAGCTTTCTTT.

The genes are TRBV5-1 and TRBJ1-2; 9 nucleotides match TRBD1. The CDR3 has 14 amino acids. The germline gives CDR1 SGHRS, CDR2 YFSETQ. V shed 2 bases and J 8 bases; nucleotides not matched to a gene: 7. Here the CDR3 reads CASSFDRGKRGYTF. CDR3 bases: TGCGCCAGCAGCTTTGACAGGGGGAAGAGAGGCTACACCTTC.